This entry lists 31 T cell receptor beta chains sequenced from one sample in a study of CD8 T cells in ankylosing spondylitis. TCRdb processed the 5' RACE reads anew with MiXCR; each CDR3 protein has one entry. The sample carries 300,000 to 400,000 distinct CDR3 sequences, approximately 22% recorded once. Sample: blood, either unsorted or a sorted T cell fraction (not recorded which). The source of these receptors is a male donor with ankylosing spondylitis or in good health (not recorded which).

The V call is TRBV5-1, the J call TRBJ1-1; unclear D gene. Germline V lookup: CDR1 SGHRS, CDR2 YFSETQ. The V end was cut by 4 bases, the J end by 0 bases, with 10 bases between. The CDR3 extends over 14 amino acids. CDR3 sequence (DNA): TGCGCCAGCAGCATTGGATCGATGAACACTGAAGCTTTCTTT. This gives the protein CASSIGSMNTEAFF.

The chain carries TRBV15 and TRBJ2-7; D unresolved. Deletions cut 0 bases from V and 10 bases from J, with 13 bases between. The CDR3 is made up of 13 amino acids. Germline V gene data show CDR1 as LNHNV and CDR2 as YYDKDF (reference sequence). DNA for the CDR3: TGTGCCACCAGCAGAGATAGGCGAGGCGCACAGTACTTC. Encoded protein: CATSRDRRGAQYF.

This clonotype was counted between two and nine times. The chain employs TRBV29-1 and TRBJ1-2; 7 nucleotides match TRBD1. J gave up 4 bases and V 2 bases, and 13 bases lay outside the gene matches. The CDR3 is 16 residues long. Germline V gene sequence: CDR1 SQVTM, CDR2 ANQGSEA. DNA for the CDR3: TGCAGCGTTGAATTTAAAAGCGGGACAGAGGGCTATGGCTACACCTTC. It yields the protein CSVEFKSGTEGYGYTF.

The V gene is TRBV7-9, the J gene TRBJ2-1; no firm D call. The ends were cut back, 5 bases at V and 9 bases at J, with 11 bases in the middle. In germline, CDR1 is SEHNR, CDR2 FQNEAQ (reference sequence). The CDR3 totals 12 residues. The CDR3 region is CASSPPELEQFF. The DNA of the CDR3 is TGTGCCAGCAGCCCCCCCGAGCTTGAGCAGTTCTTC.

The sample holds a few counts of this clonotype. This chain links TRBV4-1 with TRBJ2-2; D possibly corresponds to TRBD2 (6 bases). There are 13 residues in the CDR3. The germline V and J ends were trimmed by 1 base and 9 bases, with 9 bases remaining between them. Germline lookup yields CDR1 MGHRA and CDR2 YSYEKL. As DNA, the CDR3 is TGCGCCAGCAGCCAAGTGGGGGGACGGGAGCTGTTTTTT. It codes for CASSQVGGRELFF.

CDR3 sequence (DNA): TGCGCCAGCAGCCAAGTCGGCATTACATACGAGCAGTACTTC. The encoded protein is CASSQVGITYEQYF. The chain carries TRBV4-1 and TRBJ2-7; D unresolved. V lost 1 base and J 4 bases, leaving 11 bases between the germline ends. Germline CDR1 is MGHRA and CDR2 is YSYEKL. The CDR3 consists of 14 residues.

This clonotype has only a few counts. The CDR3 reads CASGGLGANVLTF. For the CDR3, the DNA is TGTGCCAGCGGGGGATTAGGGGCCAACGTCCTGACTTTC. The chain employs TRBV25-1 and TRBJ2-6; D might be TRBD1 or TRBD2, each matching 5 bases. The germline V gene has CDR1 MGHDK and CDR2 SYGVNS. V was clipped by 8 bases and J by 4 bases, with 9 bases between them. The CDR3 has 13 residues.

In this sample, this clonotype turned up a few times. The J gene is TRBJ1-1, the V gene TRBV5-1; D might be TRBD1 (6 bases). This CDR3 has 15 residues. V gave up 1 base and J gave up 1 base, with 11 bases separating them. Germline CDR1 and CDR2: SGHRS and YFSETQ. The CDR3 nucleotides are TGCGCCAGCAGCTTGAACCCCAGGGGGAACACTGAAGCTTTCTTT. It translates to CASSLNPRGNTEAFF. The whole variable domain, remainder taken from reference TRBV5-1 and TRBJ1-1, is KAGVTQTPRYLIKTRGQQVTLSCSPISGHRSVSWYQQTPGQGLQFLFEYFSETQRNKGNFPGRFSGRQFSNSRSEMNVSTLELGDSALYLCASSLNPRGNTEAFFGQGTRLTVV.

The chain is built from TRBV9 and TRBJ1-5; 7 positions match TRBD1. This CDR3 contains 15 residues. The trim removed 4 bases at V and 0 bases at J, leaving 4 bases unmatched. Germline V gene sequence: CDR1 SGDLS, CDR2 YYNGEE. The CDR3 sequence: CASSTGQYSNQPQHF. For the CDR3, the DNA is TGTGCCAGCAGCACGGGACAGTATAGCAATCAGCCCCAGCATTTT.

The rearrangement joins TRBV5-1 to TRBJ2-7, with D tentatively TRBD2 (7 bases). The CDR3 sequence is 15 residues long. Germline V lookup: CDR1 SGHRS, CDR2 YFSETQ. The ends were cut back, 5 bases at V and 2 bases at J, with 17 bases in the middle. In DNA form, the CDR3 reads TGCGCCAGCAGTCCGGAGGGGGGGCTCACCTACGAGCAGTACTTC. It yields the protein CASSPEGGLTYEQYF.

This clonotype occurred a few times. This sequence joins TRBV4-1 and TRBJ2-7, with TRBD2 identical over 7 bases. CDR3 length: 15 amino acids. Germline V gene data show CDR1 as MGHRA and CDR2 as YSYEKL. Losses at the gene ends were 3 bases for V and 3 bases for J; bases not matched to a gene: 8. CDR3 nucleotide sequence: TGCGCCAGCAGCCAGCCGGGGGGTGTACTCTACGAGCAGTACTTC. Amino acids: CASSQPGGVLYEQYF.

The rearrangement uses TRBV9 and TRBJ2-2; 8 positions agree with TRBD2. In germline, CDR1 is SGDLS, CDR2 YYNGEE. The CDR3 sequence is 14 residues long. V shed 7 bases and J 0 bases; nucleotides not matched to a gene: 2. As DNA, the CDR3 is TGTGCCAGCGCGGGGGGATCGAACACCGGGGAGCTGTTTTTT. It encodes CASAGGSNTGELFF.

This clonotype was counted between two and nine times. V usage is TRBV4-1 and J usage is TRBJ2-5, with 12 bases fitting TRBD1. This CDR3 spans 16 amino acids. CDR1 MGHRA and CDR2 YSYEKL come from the germline V gene. Unmatched junction bases numbered 8, after V lost 5 bases and J lost 4 bases. Here the CDR3 reads CASSFTGTGGLETQYF. The CDR3 DNA reads as TGCGCCAGCAGCTTTACCGGGACAGGGGGCTTAGAGACCCAGTACTTC.

This clonotype was counted ten times or more. The CDR3 protein is CASSEWDTAKPYNEQFF. For the CDR3, the DNA is TGTGCCAGCAGTGAGTGGGACACTGCGAAACCGTACAATGAGCAGTTCTTC. V and J are TRBV28 and TRBJ2-1; D may be TRBD1 (6 bases). Germline lookup yields CDR1 MDHEN and CDR2 SYDVKM. V gave up 5 bases and J gave up 4 bases, with 21 bases separating them. This CDR3 has 17 amino acids.

This clonotype came up a few times. V usage is TRBV27 and J usage is TRBJ2-7; D may be TRBD1 (5 bases). This CDR3 is 14 amino acids long. V lost 2 bases to trimming and J lost 2 bases, with 10 bases between them. Germline V CDR1 and CDR2: MNHEY, SMNVEV (reference sequence). The CDR3 bases are TGTGCCAGCAGTTTAGGCAGGGCCCCCTACGAGCAGTACTTC. Encoded protein: CASSLGRAPYEQYF.

The rearrangement links TRBV20-1 to TRBJ1-5; D not resolved. This CDR3 has 14 amino acids. The V and J ends lost 1 base and 4 bases respectively, with 11 bases between them. Per germline, CDR1 DFQATT and CDR2 SNEGSKA (reference sequence). In DNA, the CDR3 is TGCAGTGCTAGAGCCCCGGGGTGGAATCAGCCCCAGCATTTT. Amino acid sequence: CSARAPGWNQPQHF.

This clonotype showed up just a few times. The gene calls are TRBV5-1 and TRBJ2-3; tentatively, D is TRBD2 (5 bases). The V gene's germline CDR1 is SGHRS and CDR2 YFSETQ. There are 16 residues in the CDR3. Trimming took off 0 bases at V and 2 bases at J, with 13 bases between the two ends. The CDR3 DNA reads TGCGCCAGCAGCTTGGCCGGCGGACTTTTCACAGATACGCAGTATTTT. It specifies CASSLAGGLFTDTQYF.

This clonotype has only a few counts. This chain joins TRBV4-1 and TRBJ2-1, with no clear D. Between the trimmed V and J ends, which lost 3 bases and 4 bases, there was a span of 10 bases. CDR3 length equals 14 residues. CDR1 is MGHRA and CDR2 is YSYEKL in the germline V gene. Here the CDR3 DNA reads TGCGCCAGCAGCCACGGCCCGGGTTACAATGAGCAGTTCTTC. As protein: CASSHGPGYNEQFF.

This clonotype was seen only a few times. V is TRBV20-1 and J is TRBJ2-3; D is unclear. CDR1 is DFQATT and CDR2 is SNEGSKA in the germline V gene (reference sequence). The CDR3 has 11 residues. Trimming shortened V by 2 bases and J by 1 base, and 1 base separated the two germline ends. The CDR3 region has the DNA TGCAGTGCTAGACGCACAGATACGCAGTATTTT. It specifies CSARRTDTQYF.

This clonotype was observed a handful of times. V usage is TRBV9 and J usage is TRBJ2-5, with TRBD1 as a possible D gene (6 bases). V was trimmed by 3 bases and J by 4 bases, leaving 16 bases between them. Germline V lookup: CDR1 SGDLS, CDR2 YYNGEE. The CDR3 consists of 15 residues. CDR3 coding DNA: TGTGCCAGCAGCGACCAAAGTGGGGACACAGAGACCCAGTACTTC. This codes for CASSDQSGDTETQYF.

This chain uses TRBV4-1 with TRBJ2-7; no firm D call. Trimming removed 0 bases from V and 3 bases from J, with 6 bases in between. Germline V gene sequence: CDR1 MGHRA, CDR2 YSYEKL. This CDR3 is 13 amino acids long. The DNA of the CDR3 is TGCGCCAGCAGCCAAGAACTATTCTACGAGCAGTACTTC. Translated, it gives CASSQELFYEQYF.

There are a few counts of this clonotype. The chain joins TRBV7-7 to TRBJ2-5; possibly TRBD2 for D (6 bases). Germline CDR1 SSHAT, CDR2 FNYEAQ (reference sequence). The CDR3 spans 13 residues. V was trimmed by 8 bases and J by 7 bases, leaving 17 bases between them. The DNA of the CDR3 is TGTGCCAGCTCCTCTTTGATGGAGGGGACCCAGTACTTC. Translation: CASSSLMEGTQYF.

This clonotype was seen only a few times. This chain links TRBV10-3 with TRBJ2-1; 11 bases map to TRBD2. CDR3 length: 17 residues. J gave up 3 bases and V 4 bases, and 8 bases lay outside the gene matches. Germline-derived CDR1 and CDR2 are ENHRY and SYGVKD. CDR3 sequence reads: CAISGGTSGSFYNEQFF. CDR3 DNA sequence: TGTGCCATCAGTGGGGGGACTAGCGGTTCTTTCTACAATGAGCAGTTCTTC.

In this sample, this clonotype turned up a few times. CDR3 nucleotides: TGTGCCAGCAGCTCTAGCGGCCCCACAGATACGCAGTATTTT. Its protein product is CASSSSGPTDTQYF. V gene TRBV11-2 combines with J gene TRBJ2-3; the match to TRBD2 covers 7 bases. CDR3 length: 14 amino acids. Germline V gene data show CDR1 as SGHAT and CDR2 as FQNNGV. The trim removed 4 bases at V and 2 bases at J, leaving 3 bases unmatched.

This clonotype has only a few counts. The chain uses TRBV7-6 and TRBJ2-3; no clear D gene. The germline V gene encodes CDR1 SGHVS and CDR2 FNYEAQ. This CDR3 has 16 amino acids. The V gene lost 0 bases and the J gene lost 0 bases, with 10 bases spanning the gap. CDR3 DNA: TGTGCCAGCAGCTTAGCGAGGCAGAGGAGCACAGATACGCAGTATTTT. It encodes CASSLARQRSTDTQYF.

This clonotype came up a few times. The chain is built from TRBV20-1 and TRBJ1-1; D is undetermined. The germline CDR1 and CDR2 sequences are DFQATT and SNEGSKA (reference sequence). V was trimmed by 6 bases and J by 7 bases, leaving 24 bases between them. The CDR3 has 15 amino acids. CDR3 sequence (DNA): TGCAGTGCCCTGGACCCCGGAATGATGACGGGTGAAGCTTTCTTT. It translates to CSALDPGMMTGEAFF.

V usage is TRBV7-9 and J usage is TRBJ2-3; possible D gene TRBD2, 5 bases. The germline CDR1 and CDR2 sequences are SEHNR and FQNEAQ (reference sequence). The V gene lost 5 bases and the J gene lost 5 bases, with 11 bases spanning the gap. This CDR3 contains 13 residues. The CDR3 DNA follows: TGTGCCAGCAGCCCCGGGGTGGGAGATACGCAGTATTTT. The encoded protein is CASSPGVGDTQYF.

This clonotype has only one observation. The CDR3 is CSARVVGTYEQYF. The CDR3 nucleotides are TGCAGTGCTAGGGTTGTTGGTACCTACGAGCAGTACTTC. The chain uses TRBV20-1 and TRBJ2-7; D not resolved. V lost 3 bases and J lost 2, with 11 bases in between. The CDR3 is 13 amino acids. The germline V gene has CDR1 DFQATT and CDR2 SNEGSKA (reference sequence).

This clonotype was counted only a few times. The V gene is TRBV5-1, the J gene TRBJ2-2; D is unclear. V was clipped by 0 bases and J by 5 bases, with 11 bases between them. This CDR3 comprises 15 residues. CDR1 and CDR2 (germline): SGHRS, YFSETQ. CDR3 in DNA: TGCGCCAGCAGCTTGGAGGGATGGTCGACCGGGGAGCTGTTTTTT. This encodes CASSLEGWSTGELFF.

This clonotype occurred a few times. The chain uses TRBV20-1 and TRBJ2-7, with TRBD2 as a possible D gene (5 bases). The CDR3 totals 15 residues. Germline assignment: CDR1 DFQATT and CDR2 SNEGSKA (reference sequence). The V and J ends lost 0 bases and 0 bases respectively, with 12 bases between them. The CDR3 loop reads CSARDLLASSYEQYF. The CDR3 nucleotides read TGCAGTGCTAGAGATCTTCTAGCTAGCTCCTACGAGCAGTACTTC.

This chain joins TRBV4-1 and TRBJ1-1, with D tentatively TRBD1 (5 bases). Trimming took off 8 bases at V and 4 bases at J, with 8 bases between the two ends. The CDR3 loop spans 11 amino acids. The germline gives CDR1 MGHRA, CDR2 YSYEKL. The CDR3 DNA sequence: TGCGCCAGCTTGGGGGGCACTGAAGCTTTCTTT. Translated: CASLGGTEAFF.